Presented here are 11 T cell receptor beta chains from one specimen sequenced in a study of T cells in Graves' hyperthyroidism and ophthalmopathy. RNA transcripts gave rise to amplified TCR beta CDR3 regions. Carried out on the TCR CDR3, a first-round RT-PCR used the HTBI primer set. Via MiXCR, TCRdb re-called the multiplex PCR reads, giving one row per CDR3 protein. In the table there are 690,000 or so distinct CDR3 sequences, around 20% of which are singletons. The specimen sequenced was blood. These receptors were taken from a woman aged 45-65 years with Graves' hyperthyroidism that later progressed to Graves' ophthalmopathy.

The rearrangement links TRBV20-1 to TRBJ2-5; 13 nucleotides match TRBD2. V shed 6 bases, J shed 5 bases, and the junction held 12 bases outside the gene matches. Germline V CDR1 and CDR2: DFQATT, SNEGSKA (reference sequence). CDR3 length equals 16 residues. CDR3 residues: CSATWTSGSSGETQYF. CDR3 nucleotides: TGCAGTGCAACGTGGACTAGCGGGAGTTCCGGTGAGACCCAGTACTTC.

Ten or more counts support this clonotype. The J gene is TRBJ2-3, the V gene TRBV5-1; D not resolved. This CDR3 region has 14 residues. Trimming stripped 4 bases from V and 2 bases from J, with 11 bases between. Germline CDR1 SGHRS, CDR2 YFSETQ. For the CDR3, the DNA is TGCGCCAGCAGCCCAGAGGTTGACACAGATACGCAGTATTTT. Amino acid sequence: CASSPEVDTDTQYF.

The rearrangement joins TRBV14 to TRBJ1-1, with D possibly being TRBD1 (6 bases). V lost 6 bases and J 1 base, leaving 15 bases between the germline ends. Germline CDR1 and CDR2: SGHDN and FVKESK. The CDR3 runs 15 residues. CDR3 sequence reads: CASRPQTGSNTEAFF. CDR3 bases: TGTGCCAGCAGACCCCAAACAGGGTCGAACACTGAAGCTTTCTTT.

The table lists this clonotype with many counts. The V gene is TRBV11-2, the J gene TRBJ1-4; no definite D call. The CDR3 consists of 14 residues. In germline, CDR1 is SGHAT, CDR2 FQNNGV. V was clipped by 2 bases and J by 7 bases, with 11 bases between them. The CDR3 here is CASSLRRPGEKLFF. In nucleotides, the CDR3 is TGTGCCAGCAGCTTAAGGCGACCCGGTGAAAAACTGTTTTTT.

The rearrangement links TRBV20-1 to TRBJ1-6; 8 positions match TRBD1. V gave up 6 bases and J gave up 5 bases; unmatched junction bases: 3. The CDR3 is 13 residues long. Germline assignment: CDR1 DFQATT and CDR2 SNEGSKA (reference sequence). The CDR3 reads CSAGQGDNSPLHF. The DNA of the CDR3 is TGCAGTGCCGGACAGGGCGATAATTCACCCCTCCACTTT.

This clonotype was detected a few times. The rearrangement joins TRBV19 to TRBJ2-1; weak D call: TRBD1 (5 bases). Germline V CDR1 and CDR2: LNHDA, SQIVND (reference sequence). V lost 5 bases, J lost 3 bases, and 11 bases lay in between. The CDR3 consists of 14 residues. As DNA, the CDR3 is TGTGCCAGTAGTTCCGCTAGGGGCTACAATGAGCAGTTCTTC. Its protein product is CASSSARGYNEQFF.

This clonotype was recorded at least ten times. The chain employs TRBV18 and TRBJ2-7; D is possibly TRBD2 (5 bases). Trimming shortened V by 0 bases and J by 3 bases, and 9 bases separated the two germline ends. The germline gives CDR1 KGHSH, CDR2 LQKENI. The CDR3 consists of 14 residues. CDR3 protein: CASSPPLGVYEQYF. DNA of the CDR3: TGTGCCAGCTCACCACCCTTGGGAGTCTACGAGCAGTACTTC.

This clonotype was counted between two and nine times. A much more abundant neighbour one base away suggests this may be a read error. This chain joins TRBV30 and TRBJ1-1, with TRBD1 matching 8 bases. Germline CDR1 is GTSNPN and CDR2 is SVGIG (reference sequence). The CDR3 is 15 amino acids. The CDR3 sequence is CAWSEAGGLNTEALF. CDR3 coding DNA: TGTGCCTGGAGTGAGGCAGGGGGCTTGAACACTGAAGCTCTCTTT.

This clonotype was seen ten or more times. This rearrangement joins TRBV12-3 or TRBV12-4 to TRBJ1-5; 9 nucleotides agree with TRBD1. V was pared by 6 bases and J by 0 bases, with 3 bases of the junction left unmatched. The CDR3 runs to 15 residues. The CDR3 region is CASRDRGYSNQPQHF. In nucleotides, the CDR3 is TGTGCCAGCAGGGACAGGGGTTATAGCAATCAGCCCCAGCATTTT.

This chain uses TRBV20-1 with TRBJ1-5; D remains unclear. Trimming cost V 3 bases and J 5 bases, with 17 bases left between them. This CDR3 comprises 15 residues. From germline, CDR1 is DFQATT and CDR2 SNEGSKA (reference sequence). Here the CDR3 DNA reads TGCAGTGCTAGTTCTGACGCCCGAAGCTATCAGCCCCAGCATTTT. Its protein product is CSASSDARSYQPQHF.

This clonotype was found many times. The V gene is TRBV30, the J gene TRBJ1-1; D unclear. Trimming stripped 0 bases from V and 5 bases from J, with 7 bases between. This CDR3 has 12 residues. Germline V gives CDR1 GTSNPN, CDR2 SVGIG (reference sequence). CDR3 loop: CAWSVRRTEAFF. Written as DNA, the CDR3 is TGTGCCTGGAGTGTCCGTCGAACTGAAGCTTTCTTT.